This TCR beta chain was captured in a study of T cells expressing NK-cell markers. General study findings and limits: In six donors, dominant NKG2C+ clonotypes were about 1.0-8% of CD8+ T cells.

cDNA encoding TCR beta was synthesized via 5'RACE template switching incorporating UMIs. TCRdb re-called the 5' RACE reads, yielding one record per CDR3 amino acid sequence without DNA. The sample's table shows some 500,000 distinct CDR3 sequences. With respect to this clonotype: Its specificity is unknown.

The germline CDR1 and CDR2 sequences are SEHNR and FQNEAQ (reference sequence). CDR3 size: 14 residues. The chain links TRBV7-9 to TRBJ2-1. This clonotype was sampled from a woman in her forties or fifties in good health. The sequencing sample was made of blood T cells: a sorted CD56 or NKG2C T cell subset, CD4+ or CD8+ T cells, or bulk PBMC T cells (not recorded which). CDR3 loop: CAGGLADSYNEQFF.